The entry below gives a single TCR beta chain sequence along with its context. Its specificity is unknown. Looked up from germline, CDR1 is SGHTA and CDR2 is FQGNSA. The CDR3 covers 13 residues. V was pared by 1 base and J by 11 bases, with 14 bases between. Primers included in the PCR were 60 Vbeta and 13 Jbeta primers. Profiled with immunoSEQ multiplex PCR; TCRdb holds only in-frame clones, not every one. This sample has about 190,000 clones, with under 85% found just once. This record belongs to a study of cytomegalovirus exposure and HLA in healthy donors. At the level of the study: An earlier analysis found fewer than 140 million unique TCR beta sequences from around 180 million T cells. In an early release, HLA-typed donors contributed some 82 million unique TCR sequences. Study findings and constraints: V segments that were indistinguishable, TRBV6-2 and TRBV6-3 among them, were omitted from analysis.

This clonotype was sampled from a woman between 18 and 29 years old in good health and CMV-seronegative. The sequencing input was PBMCs. V gene TRBV7-2 combines with J gene TRBJ1-1, with no clear D. As DNA, the CDR3 is TGTGCCAGCAGCTTAGTTGAAAGTACTTTCGCTTTCTTT. Amino acids: CASSLVESTFAFF. The variable domain in full, completed from reference TRBV7-2 and TRBJ1-1, reads GAGVSQSPSNKVTEKGKDVELRCDPISGHTALYWYRQSLGQGLEFLIYFQGNSAPDKSGLPSDRFSAERTGGSVSTLTIQRTQQEDSAVYLCASSLVESTFAFFGQGTRLTVV.